The sequence of this T cell receptor beta chain was determined in a study of Graves' ophthalmopathy and Graves' hyperthyroidism. From germline, CDR1 is MGHDK and CDR2 SYGVNS. Trimming removed 2 bases from V and 7 bases from J; junction bases left unmatched: 10. The CDR3 spans 15 residues. Using RNA transcripts, the TCR beta CDR3 regions were amplified. Second-round multiplex PCR followed a first-round RT-PCR using HTBI primers. TCRdb re-called the multiplex PCR reads with MiXCR, one entry per CDR3 protein. Of approximately 460,000 distinct CDR3 sequences listed, over 13% are singletons. The sequence derives from a woman in her 30s with Graves' ophthalmopathy. This chain uses TRBV25-1 with TRBJ2-5; 7 positions match TRBD2. The sample consisted of blood. CDR3 DNA: TGTGCCAGCAGTGAAGATGGGGGGGTCTCAAGGACCCAGTACTTC. Protein: CASSEDGGVSRTQYF.